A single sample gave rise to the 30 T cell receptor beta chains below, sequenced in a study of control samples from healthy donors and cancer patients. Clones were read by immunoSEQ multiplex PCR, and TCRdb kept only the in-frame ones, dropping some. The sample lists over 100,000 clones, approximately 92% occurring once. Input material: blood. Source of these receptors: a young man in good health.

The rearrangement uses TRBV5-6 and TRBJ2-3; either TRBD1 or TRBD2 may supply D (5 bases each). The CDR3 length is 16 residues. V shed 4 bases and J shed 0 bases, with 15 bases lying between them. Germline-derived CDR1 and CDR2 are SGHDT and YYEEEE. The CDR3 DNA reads TGTGCCAGCAGCATAACCGGGACCCTCAGCACAGATACGCAGTATTTT. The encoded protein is CASSITGTLSTDTQYF.

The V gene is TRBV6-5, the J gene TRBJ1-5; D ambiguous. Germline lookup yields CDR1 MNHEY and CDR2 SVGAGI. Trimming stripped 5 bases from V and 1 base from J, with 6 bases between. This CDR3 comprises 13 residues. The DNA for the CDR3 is TGTGCCAGCAGTCCGTACAGCAATCAGCCCCAGCATTTT. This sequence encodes CASSPYSNQPQHF.

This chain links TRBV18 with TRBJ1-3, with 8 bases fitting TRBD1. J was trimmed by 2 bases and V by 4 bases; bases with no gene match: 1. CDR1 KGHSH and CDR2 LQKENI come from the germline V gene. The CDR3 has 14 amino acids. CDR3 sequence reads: CASSQTGAGNTIYF. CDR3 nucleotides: TGTGCCAGCTCACAGACAGGGGCTGGAAACACCATATATTTT.

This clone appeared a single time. The CDR3 DNA reads TGTGCCAGCAGCTTGCCAGTCGGCCCTCTCCGGGATGGCTACACCTTC. Translating gives CASSLPVGPLRDGYTF. The V call is TRBV5-4, the J call TRBJ1-2; D ambiguous. CDR3 length: 16 amino acids. Trimming took off 1 base at V and 6 bases at J, with 19 bases between the two ends. Per germline, CDR1 SGHNT and CDR2 YYREEE (reference sequence). Full variable domain (remainder filled in from reference TRBV5-4 and TRBJ1-2): ETGVTQSPTHLIKTRGQQVTLRCSSQSGHNTVSWYQQALGQGPQFIFQYYREEENGRGNFPPRFSGLQFPNYSSELNVNALELDDSALYLCASSLPVGPLRDGYTFGSGTRLTVV.

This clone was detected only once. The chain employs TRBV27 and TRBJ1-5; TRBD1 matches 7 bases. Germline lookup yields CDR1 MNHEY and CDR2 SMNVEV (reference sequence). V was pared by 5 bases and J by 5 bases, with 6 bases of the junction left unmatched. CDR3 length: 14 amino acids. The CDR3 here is CASSRRQGDQPQHF. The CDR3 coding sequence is TGTGCCAGCAGTCGCCGACAGGGAGATCAGCCCCAGCATTTT.

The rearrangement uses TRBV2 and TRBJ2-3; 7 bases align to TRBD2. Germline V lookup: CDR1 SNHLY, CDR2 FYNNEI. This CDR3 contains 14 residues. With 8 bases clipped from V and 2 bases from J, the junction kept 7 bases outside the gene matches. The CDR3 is CASLGAGPTDTQYF. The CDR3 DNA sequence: TGTGCCAGCCTTGGAGCGGGGCCCACAGATACGCAGTATTTT.

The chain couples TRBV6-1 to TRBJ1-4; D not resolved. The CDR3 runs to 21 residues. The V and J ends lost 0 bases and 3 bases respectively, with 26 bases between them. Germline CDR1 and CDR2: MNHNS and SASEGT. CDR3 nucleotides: TGTGCCAGCAGTGAAGCGCTTCTTGAACAATGGAGACTCGTATCTAATGAAAAACTGTTTTTT. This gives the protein CASSEALLEQWRLVSNEKLFF.

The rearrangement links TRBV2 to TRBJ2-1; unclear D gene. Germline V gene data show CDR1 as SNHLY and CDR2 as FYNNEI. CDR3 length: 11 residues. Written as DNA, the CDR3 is TGTGCAGACGGACGGAACAATGAGCAGTTCTTC. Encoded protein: CADGRNNEQFF.

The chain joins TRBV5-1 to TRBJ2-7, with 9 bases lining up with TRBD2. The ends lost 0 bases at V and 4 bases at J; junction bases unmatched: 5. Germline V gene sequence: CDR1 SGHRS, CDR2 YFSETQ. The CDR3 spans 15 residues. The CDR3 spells CASSLATSGPYEQYF. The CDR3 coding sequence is TGCGCCAGCAGCTTGGCGACTAGCGGACCGTACGAGCAGTACTTC. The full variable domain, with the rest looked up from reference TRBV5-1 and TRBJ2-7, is KAGVTQTPRYLIKTRGQQVTLSCSPISGHRSVSWYQQTPGQGLQFLFEYFSETQRNKGNFPGRFSGRQFSNSRSEMNVSTLELGDSALYLCASSLATSGPYEQYFGPGTRLTVT.

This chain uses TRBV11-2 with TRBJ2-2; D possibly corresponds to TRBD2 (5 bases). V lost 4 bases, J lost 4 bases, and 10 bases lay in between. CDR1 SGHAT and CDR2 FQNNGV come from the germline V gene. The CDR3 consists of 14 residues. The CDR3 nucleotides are TGTGCCAGCAGCTCGTACCGGGGCACCGGGGAGCTGTTTTTT. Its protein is CASSSYRGTGELFF.

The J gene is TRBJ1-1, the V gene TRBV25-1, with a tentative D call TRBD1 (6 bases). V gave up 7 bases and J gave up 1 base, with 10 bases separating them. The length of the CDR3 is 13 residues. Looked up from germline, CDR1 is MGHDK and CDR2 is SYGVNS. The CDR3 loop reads CASTTTGNTEAFF. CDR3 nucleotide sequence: TGTGCCAGCACCACGACAGGGAACACTGAAGCTTTCTTT.

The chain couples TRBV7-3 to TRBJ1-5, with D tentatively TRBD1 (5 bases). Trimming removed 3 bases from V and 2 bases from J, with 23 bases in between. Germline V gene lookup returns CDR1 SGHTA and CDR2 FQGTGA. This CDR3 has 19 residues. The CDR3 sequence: CASSFFQPRDQPCNQPQHF. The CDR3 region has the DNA TGTGCCAGCAGCTTCTTCCAGCCCAGGGACCAACCCTGCAATCAGCCCCAGCATTTT.

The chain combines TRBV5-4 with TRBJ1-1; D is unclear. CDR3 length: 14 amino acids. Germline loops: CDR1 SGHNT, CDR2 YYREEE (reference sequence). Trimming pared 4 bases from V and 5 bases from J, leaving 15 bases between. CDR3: CASSPSLIRTEAFF. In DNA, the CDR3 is TGTGCCAGCAGCCCGTCCCTTATAAGGACTGAAGCTTTCTTT.

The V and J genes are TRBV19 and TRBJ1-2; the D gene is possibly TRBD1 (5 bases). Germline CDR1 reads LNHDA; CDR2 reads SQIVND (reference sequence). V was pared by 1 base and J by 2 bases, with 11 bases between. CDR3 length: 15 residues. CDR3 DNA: TGTGCCAGTAGTATAGCGGGGGGACTGAACTATGGCTACACCTTC. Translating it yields CASSIAGGLNYGYTF.

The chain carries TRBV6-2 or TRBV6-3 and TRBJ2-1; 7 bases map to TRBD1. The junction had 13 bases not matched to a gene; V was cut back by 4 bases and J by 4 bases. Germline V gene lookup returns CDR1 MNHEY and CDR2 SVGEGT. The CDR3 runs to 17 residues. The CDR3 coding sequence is TGTGCCAGCAGTTTACAGGGGCCGGTTGGTGGTTACAATGAGCAGTTCTTC. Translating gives CASSLQGPVGGYNEQFF.

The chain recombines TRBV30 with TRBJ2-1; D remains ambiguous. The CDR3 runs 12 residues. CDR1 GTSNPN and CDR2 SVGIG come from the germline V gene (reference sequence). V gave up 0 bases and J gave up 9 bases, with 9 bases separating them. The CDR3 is CAWSVRPGEQFF. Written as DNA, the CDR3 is TGTGCCTGGAGTGTACGTCCGGGTGAGCAGTTCTTC.

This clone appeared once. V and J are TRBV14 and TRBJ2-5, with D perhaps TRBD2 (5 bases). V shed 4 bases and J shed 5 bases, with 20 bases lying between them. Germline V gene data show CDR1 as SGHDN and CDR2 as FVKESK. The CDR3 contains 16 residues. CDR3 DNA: TGTGCCAGCAGCCGGTCTCTCGGGATCGGGGAGGAGACCCAGTACTTC. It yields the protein CASSRSLGIGEETQYF.

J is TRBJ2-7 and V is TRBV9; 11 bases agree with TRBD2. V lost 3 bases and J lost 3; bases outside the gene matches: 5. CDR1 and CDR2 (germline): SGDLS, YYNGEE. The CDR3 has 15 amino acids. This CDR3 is CASSATSGGVYEQYF. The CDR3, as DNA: TGTGCCAGCAGCGCCACTAGCGGGGGTGTCTACGAGCAGTACTTC.

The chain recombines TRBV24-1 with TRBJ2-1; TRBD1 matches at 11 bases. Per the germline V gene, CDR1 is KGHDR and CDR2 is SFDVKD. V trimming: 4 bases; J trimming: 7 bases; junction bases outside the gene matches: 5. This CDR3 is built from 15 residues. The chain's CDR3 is CATSDGTGGMNEQFF. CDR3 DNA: TGTGCCACCAGTGACGGGACAGGGGGTATGAATGAGCAGTTCTTC.

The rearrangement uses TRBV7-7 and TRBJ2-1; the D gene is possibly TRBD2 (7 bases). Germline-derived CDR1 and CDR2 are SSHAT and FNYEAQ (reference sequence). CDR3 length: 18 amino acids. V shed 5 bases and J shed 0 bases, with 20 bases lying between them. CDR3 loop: CASSPLFGAGASYNEQFF. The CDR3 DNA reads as TGTGCCAGCAGCCCCCTTTTTGGGGCGGGGGCCTCCTACAATGAGCAGTTCTTC. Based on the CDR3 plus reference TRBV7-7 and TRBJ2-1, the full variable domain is GAGVSQSPRYKVTKRGQDVTLRCDPISSHATLYWYQQALGQGPEFLTYFNYEAQPDKSGLPSDRFSAERPEGSISTLTIQRTEQRDSAMYRCASSPLFGAGASYNEQFFGPGTRLTVL.

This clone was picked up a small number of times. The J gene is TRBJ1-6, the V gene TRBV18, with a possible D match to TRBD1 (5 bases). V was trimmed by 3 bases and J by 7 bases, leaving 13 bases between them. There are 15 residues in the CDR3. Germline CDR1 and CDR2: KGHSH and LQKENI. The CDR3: CASSPDRGRNSPLHF. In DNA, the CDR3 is TGTGCCAGCTCACCGGACCGGGGCCGAAATTCACCCCTCCACTTT. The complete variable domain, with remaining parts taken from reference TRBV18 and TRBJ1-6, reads NAGVMQNPRHLVRRRGQEARLRCSPMKGHSHVYWYRQLPEEGLKFMVYLQKENIIDESGMPKERFSAEFPKEGPSILRIQQVVRGDSAAYFCASSPDRGRNSPLHFGNGTRLTVT.

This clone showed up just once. CDR3 residues: CASSVRGGGELFF. Written as DNA, the CDR3 is TGTGCCAGCAGCGTTAGGGGTGGCGGGGAGCTGTTTTTT. V and J are TRBV9 and TRBJ2-2; the D gene is possibly TRBD1 (5 bases). CDR1 and CDR2 from the germline V gene are SGDLS and YYNGEE. The V end lost 2 bases, the J end lost 7 bases, and 9 bases lay between the germline ends. The CDR3 has 13 amino acids.

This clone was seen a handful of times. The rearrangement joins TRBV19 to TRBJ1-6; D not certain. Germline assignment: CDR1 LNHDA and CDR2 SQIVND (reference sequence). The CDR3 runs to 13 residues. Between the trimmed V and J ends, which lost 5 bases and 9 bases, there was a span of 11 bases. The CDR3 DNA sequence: TGTGCCAGTAGTCTCGAGCCGGGTTCACCCCTCCACTTT. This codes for CASSLEPGSPLHF.

CDR3 in amino acids: CASSGQGAYNEQFF. The CDR3 DNA follows: TGTGCCAGCAGCGGGCAGGGGGCCTACAATGAGCAGTTCTTC. This chain uses TRBV25-1 with TRBJ2-1, with 7 bases identical to TRBD1. Germline loops: CDR1 MGHDK, CDR2 SYGVNS. This CDR3 has 14 residues. V was pared by 6 bases and J by 2 bases, with 4 bases of the junction left unmatched.

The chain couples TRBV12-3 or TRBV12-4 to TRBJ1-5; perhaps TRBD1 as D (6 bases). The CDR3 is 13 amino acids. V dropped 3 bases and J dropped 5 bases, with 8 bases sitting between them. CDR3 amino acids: CASSLDSYQPQHF. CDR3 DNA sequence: TGTGCCAGCAGTTTGGACAGTTATCAGCCCCAGCATTTT.

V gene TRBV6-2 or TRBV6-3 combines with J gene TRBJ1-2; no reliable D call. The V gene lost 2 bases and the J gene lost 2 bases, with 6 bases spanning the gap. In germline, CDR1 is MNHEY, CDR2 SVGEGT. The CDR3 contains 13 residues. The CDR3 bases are TGTGCCAGCAGTTACGGGGTAAACTATGGCTACACCTTC. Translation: CASSYGVNYGYTF.

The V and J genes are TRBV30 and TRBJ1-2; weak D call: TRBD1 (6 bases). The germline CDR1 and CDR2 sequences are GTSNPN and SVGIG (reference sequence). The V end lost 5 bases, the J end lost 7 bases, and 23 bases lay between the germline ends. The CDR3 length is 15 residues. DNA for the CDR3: TGTGCCTGGTCTTCGTCATTACAGGGCTTAGGTGGCTACACCTTC. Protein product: CAWSSSLQGLGGYTF.

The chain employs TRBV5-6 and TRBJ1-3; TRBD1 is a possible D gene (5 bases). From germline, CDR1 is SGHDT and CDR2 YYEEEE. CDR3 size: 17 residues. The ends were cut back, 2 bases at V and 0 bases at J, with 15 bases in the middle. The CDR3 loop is CASSFGAGFISGNTIYF. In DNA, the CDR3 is TGTGCCAGCAGCTTTGGGGCAGGGTTTATCTCTGGAAACACCATATATTTT.

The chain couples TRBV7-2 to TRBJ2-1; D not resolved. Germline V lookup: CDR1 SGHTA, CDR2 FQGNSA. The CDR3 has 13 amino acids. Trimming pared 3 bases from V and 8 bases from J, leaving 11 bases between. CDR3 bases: TGTGCCAGCAGCTTCAGAGTGAGCGATGAGCAGTTCTTC. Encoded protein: CASSFRVSDEQFF.

DNA of the CDR3: TGTGCCAGCAGCCCCGGGGGGACTGAAGCTTTCTTT. It yields the protein CASSPGGTEAFF. The genes are TRBV5-4 and TRBJ1-1; D is perhaps TRBD1 (5 bases). The CDR3 length is 12 residues. Germline V gene lookup returns CDR1 SGHNT and CDR2 YYREEE (reference sequence). V was trimmed by 4 bases and J by 5 bases, leaving 9 bases between them.